Listed below are T cell receptor beta chains from one sample, sequenced in a study of cytomegalovirus exposure and HLA in healthy donors. Only in-frame clones appear in the TCRdb table, and some are missing; sequencing was by immunoSEQ multiplex PCR. The table records more than 200,000 clones, around 79% of them present only once. Sequenced sample: PBMCs. The origin of the receptors is a male donor in good health and CMV-seronegative. CDR3s include the opening cysteine and the closing phenylalanine or tryptophan. D genes are given only for firm matches. Size tells how often a clone was seen (once, few, many) or the class of an expanded clone, and some rows leave it out.

clone_size,j_call,d_call,v_call,cdr3_aa,cdr3_nt
.,TRBJ1-6,.,TRBV27,CASSLSGNSPLHF,TGTGCCAGCAGTTTGTCAGGAAATTCACCCCTCCACTTT
.,TRBJ2-3,TRBD1,TRBV30,CAWSGGDRGITDTQYF,TGTGCCTGGAGTGGGGGTGACAGGGGGATCACAGATACGCAGTATTTT
.,TRBJ2-5,TRBD2,TRBV10-2,CATSGTSDQETQYF,TGCGCCACCTCCGGGACTAGCGACCAAGAGACCCAGTACTTC
once,TRBJ2-2,.,TRBV6-5,CASSFSGPPGELFF,TGTGCCAGCAGTTTCAGCGGTCCCCCCGGGGAGCTGTTTTTT
.,TRBJ2-7,TRBD2,TRBV2,CASSEWTSEYEQYF,TGTGCCAGCAGTGAATGGACTAGCGAATACGAGCAGTACTTC
.,TRBJ2-1,.,TRBV5-1,CASSLAGNEQFF,TGCGCCAGCAGCTTGGCGGGGAATGAGCAGTTCTTC
few,TRBJ1-5,.,TRBV6-1,CASSLSGGRDQPQHF,TGTGCCAGCAGCCTATCCGGGGGTCGCGATCAGCCCCAGCATTTT
.,TRBJ2-2,.,TRBV6-6,CASSYYSTGELFF,TGTGCCAGCAGTTACTACAGCACCGGGGAGCTGTTTTTT
.,TRBJ2-1,.,TRBV7-9,CASSPPGQLYNEQFF,TGTGCCAGCAGCCCCCCCGGACAGCTATACAATGAGCAGTTCTTC
.,TRBJ1-2,TRBD1,TRBV2,CASSGTGGGYGYTF,TGTGCCAGCAGTGGGACAGGGGGAGGCTATGGCTACACCTTC
.,TRBJ1-2,.,TRBV7-6,CASSPGGLRAGYGYTF,TGTGCCAGCAGCCCCGGGGGGCTAAGAGCGGGCTATGGCTACACCTTC
once,TRBJ1-2,.,TRBV29-1,CSVEDAGGSYGYTF,TGCAGCGTTGAAGATGCGGGGGGTAGCTATGGCTACACCTTC
few,TRBJ1-4,.,TRBV19,CASSMENREGEKLFF,TGTGCCAGTAGTATGGAAAACAGGGAGGGAGAAAAACTGTTTTTT
.,TRBJ2-7,.,TRBV7-2,CASSPLGDSSSYEQYF,TGTGCCAGCAGCCCCCTTGGGGACTCGAGCTCCTACGAGCAGTACTTC
few,TRBJ1-5,.,TRBV7-9,CASSLGGFWPQHF,TGTGCCAGCAGCTTAGGAGGTTTCTGGCCCCAGCATTTT
.,TRBJ2-5,TRBD1,TRBV7-8,CASSLVADREETQYF,TGTGCCAGCAGCTTAGTAGCGGACAGGGAAGAGACCCAGTACTTC
once,TRBJ2-7,.,TRBV19,CASSTPVTGSEQYF,TGTGCCAGTAGTACCCCAGTTACAGGGTCCGAGCAGTACTTC
.,TRBJ1-1,TRBD1,TRBV9,CASSVTLGGGTEAFF,TGTGCCAGCAGCGTAACCTTAGGGGGCGGCACTGAAGCTTTCTTT
few,TRBJ1-6,.,TRBV6-6,CASRREMDSPLHF,TGTGCCAGCAGACGGGAGATGGATTCACCCCTCCACTTT
few,TRBJ2-2,.,TRBV6-5,CASSLAGTGELFF,TGTGCCAGCAGTCTCGCAGGGACCGGGGAGCTGTTTTTT
.,TRBJ1-3,TRBD1,TRBV5-4,CASSPGQGRAGNTIYF,TGTGCCAGCAGCCCTGGACAGGGGCGAGCGGGAAACACCATATATTTT
.,TRBJ2-3,TRBD2,TRBV27,CASSFVSGLLTDTQYF,TGTGCCAGCAGTTTCGTTAGCGGGCTCCTCACAGATACGCAGTATTTT
.,TRBJ2-7,TRBD2,TRBV15,CATSRESSGRHEQYF,TGTGCCACCAGCAGAGAGTCTAGCGGGAGGCACGAGCAGTACTTC
.,TRBJ1-4,TRBD1,TRBV2,CASRGQGYEKLFF,TGTGCCAGCAGGGGACAGGGGTATGAAAAACTGTTTTTT